These 30 T cell receptor beta chains were all obtained from the same sample, sequenced in a study of blood T cells in healthy people across ages. A second PCR of 7 to 11 cycles used a sample-barcoded 5' primer and a J-beta primer mix. TCRdb analysed the 5' RACE reads with MiXCR anew, one entry per CDR3 protein. This table holds about 1.1 million distinct CDR3 sequences, roughly two fifths found once. Sequenced sample: blood. These receptors came from a young man in good health.

The chain combines TRBV7-9 with TRBJ2-5; possibly TRBD1 or TRBD2 for D (5 bases each). This CDR3 is built from 14 residues. The germline V gene encodes CDR1 SEHNR and CDR2 FQNEAQ (reference sequence). V was shortened by 1 base and J by 5 bases, with 11 bases between the two germline ends. The DNA for the CDR3 is TGTGCCAGCAGCTTAGGGGACCTTCCGGAGACCCAGTACTTC. It specifies CASSLGDLPETQYF.

The rearrangement uses TRBV20-1 and TRBJ1-2; weak D call: TRBD1 (5 bases). The CDR3 consists of 15 residues. Germline V gene data show CDR1 as DFQATT and CDR2 as SNEGSKA (reference sequence). Trimming left V 3 bases short and J 6 bases short, with 20 bases between. The CDR3, as DNA: TGCAGTGCTAGTCCCAGCTGGGGGGGAAACAATGGCTACACCTTC. Translation gives CSASPSWGGNNGYTF.

This chain joins TRBV20-1 and TRBJ2-5; 9 positions agree with TRBD2. Germline trimming cut 3 bases from V and 11 bases from J; bases unmatched to any gene: 16. This CDR3 is built from 15 residues. Germline V gene data show CDR1 as DFQATT and CDR2 as SNEGSKA (reference sequence). CDR3 coding DNA: TGCAGTGCTAGGGGGCTAGCGGGGACTTACAATGAGCAGTACTTC. Its translation is CSARGLAGTYNEQYF.

This clonotype was seen a few times. The V and J genes are TRBV10-2 and TRBJ2-7; the D call may be TRBD1 or TRBD2 (5 bases each). This CDR3 has 14 amino acids. From germline, CDR1 is WSHSY and CDR2 SAAADI. Trimming left V 4 bases short and J 9 bases short, with 19 bases between. DNA for the CDR3: TGCGCCAGCAGTGGACGGGACGGATTCAACGGGCAGTACTTC. Encoded protein: CASSGRDGFNGQYF.

The genes are TRBV20-1 and TRBJ1-1; tentatively, D is TRBD1 (5 bases). The V end lost 5 bases, the J end lost 3 bases, and 13 bases lay between the germline ends. CDR3 length: 13 amino acids. Germline CDR1 is DFQATT and CDR2 is SNEGSKA (reference sequence). The CDR3 DNA is TGCAGTGCTCCAGGGTCGGGGGACACTGAAGCTTTCTTT. Translation: CSAPGSGDTEAFF.

Remarks on this clonotype: No conserved phenylalanine or tryptophan ends this CDR3, so it is likely a read error. CDR3 coding DNA: TGTGCCAGCAGGGGGTTGGGAGGGTTGAGAGAAAAACTGTTTTTG. As protein: CASRGLGGLREKLFL. The gene calls are TRBV27 and TRBJ1-4; D gene uncertain. Trimming cost V 6 bases and J 8 bases, with 19 bases left between them. Germline CDR1 MNHEY, CDR2 SMNVEV (reference sequence). The CDR3 runs 15 residues.

This chain joins TRBV6-2 or TRBV6-3 and TRBJ1-1; unclear D gene. The length of the CDR3 is 14 residues. Per the germline V gene, CDR1 is MNHEY and CDR2 is SVGEGT. V lost 3 bases, J lost 3 bases, and 11 bases lay in between. The CDR3 DNA follows: TGTGCCAGCAGTTATGGGCTGCCCTACACTGAAGCTTTCTTT. This codes for CASSYGLPYTEAFF.

This clonotype was seen only a few times. This chain links TRBV18 with TRBJ2-1; 7 nucleotides line up with TRBD1. This CDR3 comprises 13 residues. Germline V lookup: CDR1 KGHSH, CDR2 LQKENI. V trimming: 3 bases; J trimming: 6 bases; junction bases outside the gene matches: 2. As DNA, the CDR3 is TGTGCCAGCTCACCGGGACAGAGCAATGAGCAGTTCTTC. This codes for CASSPGQSNEQFF.

The chain uses TRBV6-5 and TRBJ1-3, with D possibly TRBD1 on 5 matching bases. CDR1 is MNHEY and CDR2 is SVGAGI in the germline V gene. The V end lost 7 bases, the J end lost 0 bases, and 13 bases lay between the germline ends. The CDR3 extends over 15 amino acids. The chain's CDR3 is CASNAAGSSGNTIYF. CDR3 DNA sequence: TGTGCCAGCAATGCCGCAGGGAGCTCTGGAAACACCATATATTTT.

This clonotype was seen a few times. The chain has TRBV20-1 and TRBJ2-1; D is possibly TRBD1 or TRBD2 (5 bases each). The DNA end is more similar to TRBJ2-7, so the J call may be wrong. Germline values: CDR1 DFQATT, CDR2 SNEGSKA (reference sequence). The CDR3 is 14 amino acids. The CDR3, as DNA: TGCAGTGTCCTCTGGGGGAGCTCCTACAATGAGCAGTACTTC. Its translation is CSVLWGSSYNEQYF.

This clonotype was observed once. This chain uses TRBV5-6 with TRBJ1-1; TRBD1 aligns across 7 bases. Germline trimming cut 0 bases from V and 11 bases from J; bases unmatched to any gene: 7. Looked up from germline, CDR1 is SGHDT and CDR2 is YYEEEE. The CDR3 is 13 residues long. CDR3 amino acids: CASSLGGQPLAFF. Written as DNA, the CDR3 is TGTGCCAGCAGCTTGGGGGGACAGCCTCTCGCTTTCTTT.

This clonotype was counted a few times. A much larger clonotype is one base distant, so this may be a read error. This chain joins TRBV20-1 and TRBJ2-1, with no clear D. The J call is doubtful: the DNA matches TRBJ2-7 better. Per the germline V gene, CDR1 is DFQATT and CDR2 is SNEGSKA (reference sequence). This CDR3 contains 12 residues. The CDR3 nucleotides read TGCAGTGCAAACTCAGGTTACAATGAGCAGTACTTC. Its translation is CSANSGYNEQYF.

This clonotype has just a few counts. This chain uses TRBV5-1 with TRBJ1-1; no firm D call. Germline V gene sequence: CDR1 SGHRS, CDR2 YFSETQ. Trimming took off 4 bases at V and 0 bases at J, with 16 bases between the two ends. The CDR3 is 16 amino acids. The CDR3 coding sequence is TGCGCCAGCAGCGTGGACGGAGGGTCCATGAACACTGAAGCTTTCTTT. Its protein product is CASSVDGGSMNTEAFF.

On this clonotype: The junction differs from germline at one of its ends, possibly a read error. The chain joins TRBV27 to TRBJ1-2; D not certain. Germline lookup yields CDR1 MNHEY and CDR2 SMNVEV (reference sequence). The CDR3 is 13 amino acids. The CDR3 DNA reads TGTGCCAGCAGTGTATCGCCCTCGGGGGGCTACACCTTC. As protein: CASSVSPSGGYTF.

Only a few counts were recorded for this clonotype. The J gene is TRBJ2-1, the V gene TRBV6-5, with a possible D match to TRBD2 (6 bases). The J call may be in error: the DNA end matches TRBJ2-7 better. The length of the CDR3 is 14 residues. Germline values: CDR1 MNHEY, CDR2 SVGAGI. CDR3: CASTLGGSYNEQYF. Here the CDR3 DNA reads TGTGCCAGCACCCTCGGGGGATCCTACAATGAGCAGTACTTC.

CDR3 loop: CSPSFTFFRLGETQYF. CDR3 DNA: TGCAGCCCAAGTTTTACCTTTTTTCGGCTTGGGGAGACCCAGTACTTC. This chain uses TRBV29-1 with TRBJ2-5; D is unclear. The germline gives CDR1 SQVTM, CDR2 ANQGSEA. Between the trimmed V and J ends, which lost 8 bases and 5 bases, there was a span of 27 bases. The CDR3 totals 16 residues. The full variable domain, in which reference TRBV29-1 and TRBJ2-5 provide the parts outside the CDR3, is SAVISQKPSRDICQRGTSLTIQCQVDSQVTMMFWYRQQPGQSLTLIATANQGSEATYESGFVIDKFPISRPNLTFSTLTVSNMSPEDSSIYLCSPSFTFFRLGETQYFGPGTRLLVL.

A remark on this clonotype: An end of the junction differs from the germline gene, which may be a read error. The chain recombines TRBV5-1 with TRBJ1-6; 8 positions agree with TRBD1. Per the germline V gene, CDR1 is SGHRS and CDR2 is YFSETQ. There are 15 residues in the CDR3. The CDR3 DNA is TGCGCCAGCAGCTTGGCGACAGGGGAAAAGTCACCCTTCCACTTT. It is translated as CASSLATGEKSPFHF. Complete variable domain (other parts from reference TRBV5-1 and TRBJ1-6): KAGVTQTPRYLIKTRGQQVTLSCSPISGHRSVSWYQQTPGQGLQFLFEYFSETQRNKGNFPGRFSGRQFSNSRSEMNVSTLELGDSALYLCASSLATGEKSPFHFGNGTRLTVT.

Only a few counts were recorded for this clonotype. The V gene is TRBV10-3, the J gene TRBJ1-2; D remains unclear. Germline V gene lookup returns CDR1 ENHRY and CDR2 SYGVKD. The germline V and J ends were trimmed by 4 bases and 13 bases, with 16 bases remaining between them. The CDR3 is 12 residues long. CDR3 sequence: CAISAEQPFRTF. In DNA, the CDR3 is TGTGCCATCAGTGCGGAACAACCGTTCCGCACCTTC.

There are a few counts of this clonotype. The V and J genes are TRBV6-2 or TRBV6-3 and TRBJ1-1; D is uncertain. Germline-derived CDR1 and CDR2 are MNHEY and SVGEGT. This CDR3 is built from 11 residues. V dropped 7 bases and J dropped 5 bases, with 8 bases sitting between them. CDR3 DNA: TGTGCCAGCACCCCATATACTGAAGCTTTCTTT. Protein product: CASTPYTEAFF.

The count of this clonotype is one. V gene TRBV5-1 combines with J gene TRBJ1-1; D is possibly TRBD1 (6 bases). Germline assignment: CDR1 SGHRS and CDR2 YFSETQ. This CDR3 comprises 15 residues. Trimming pared 7 bases from V and 1 base from J, leaving 17 bases between. CDR3 sequence reads: CASGAQGPGNTEAFF. The CDR3 DNA follows: TGCGCCAGCGGGGCACAGGGCCCGGGGAACACTGAAGCTTTCTTT.

The genes are TRBV3-1 and TRBJ2-3; TRBD1 might be the D (5 bases). The CDR3 contains 13 residues. Trimming left V 6 bases short and J 1 base short, with 8 bases between. Germline CDR1 reads LGHDT; CDR2 reads YNNKEL (reference sequence). CDR3 coding DNA: TGTGCCAGCAGGCGCAGGGGCACAGATACGCAGTATTTT. Its protein is CASRRRGTDTQYF.

In this sample, this clonotype turned up a few times. The chain employs TRBV6-5 and TRBJ1-2; 7 bases map to TRBD1. Per the germline V gene, CDR1 is MNHEY and CDR2 is SVGAGI. The J segment lost 5 bases and the V segment lost 5 bases, leaving 11 bases of the junction unmatched. This CDR3 is 15 amino acids long. The CDR3 DNA reads as TGTGCCAGCAGTACGATAGCGGGACAGAGATATGGCTACACCTTC. Protein product: CASSTIAGQRYGYTF.

In the case of this clonotype: Relative to the germline gene, one junction end is altered; a read error may explain this. This chain connects TRBV4-3 to TRBJ2-3; tentatively, D is TRBD2 (6 bases). The germline gives CDR1 LGHNA, CDR2 YSLEER. This CDR3 has 15 amino acids. The CDR3 protein is CAGSQERVGRDTQYF. The CDR3, as DNA: TGCGCCGGCAGCCAAGAAAGGGTAGGGAGGGATACGCAGTATTTT.

The CDR3 nucleotides read TGTGCCAGCAGCCGCTCTAGCGGGGGGGCCAATGAGCAGTTCTTC. Amino acids: CASSRSSGGANEQFF. This chain links TRBV4-2 with TRBJ2-1; 12 bases are shared with TRBD2. Germline CDR1 LGHNA, CDR2 YNFKEQ. V shed 4 bases, J shed 6 bases, and the junction held 4 bases outside the gene matches. This CDR3 has 15 amino acids.

Concerning this clonotype itself: This may come from a read error, since a much larger clone is one base off. The chain links TRBV29-1 to TRBJ2-5; D not certain. Looked up from germline, CDR1 is SQVTM and CDR2 is ANQGSEA. CDR3 size: 14 residues. CDR3 loop: CSVGVGRIQETRYF. Here the CDR3 DNA reads TGCAGCGTTGGGGTAGGACGGATCCAAGAGACCCGGTACTTC.

This clonotype was found a few times. This chain links TRBV5-5 with TRBJ1-2; D unresolved. The CDR3 loop spans 14 amino acids. Trimming took off 0 bases at V and 4 bases at J, with 10 bases between the two ends. CDR1 and CDR2 from the germline V gene are SGHKS and YYEKEE (reference sequence). Here the CDR3 DNA reads TGTGCCAGCAGCTTGGACGGGTCGATCTATGGCTACACCTTC. As protein: CASSLDGSIYGYTF.

This clonotype was seen repeatedly, ten times or more. The gene calls are TRBV7-2 and TRBJ1-6; no clear D. V lost 1 base and J 5 bases, leaving 6 bases between the germline ends. This CDR3 contains 14 residues. Germline V gives CDR1 SGHTA, CDR2 FQGNSA. Written as DNA, the CDR3 is TGTGCCAGCAGCTTAGGCCAGAATAATTCACCCCTCCACTTT. It translates to CASSLGQNNSPLHF. Using reference TRBV7-2 and TRBJ1-6 for the parts outside the CDR3, the full variable domain is GAGVSQSPSNKVTEKGKDVELRCDPISGHTALYWYRQSLGQGLEFLIYFQGNSAPDKSGLPSDRFSAERTGGSVSTLTIQRTQQEDSAVYLCASSLGQNNSPLHFGNGTRLTVT.

This chain connects TRBV12-3 or TRBV12-4 to TRBJ2-1, with D possibly TRBD2 on 5 matching bases. V was clipped by 5 bases and J by 11 bases, with 16 bases between them. This CDR3 contains 13 residues. The CDR3 DNA reads as TGTGCCAGCAGTCCCACTGGGAGAGTGAAGCAGTTCTTC. Translating it yields CASSPTGRVKQFF.

Concerning this clonotype: Sequence at one end of the junction differs from germline and may be a read error. This chain connects TRBV4-3 to TRBJ1-5; D remains ambiguous. Germline V gene sequence: CDR1 LGHNA, CDR2 YSLEER. The CDR3 extends over 15 amino acids. CDR3 amino acids: CASSQERTGKQPQHF. In DNA, the CDR3 is TGCGCCAGCAGCCAAGAGCGGACCGGCAAGCAGCCCCAGCATTTT.

The chain carries TRBV7-2 and TRBJ2-3; no clear D gene. CDR3 size: 14 residues. With 4 bases removed from V and 0 bases from J, the gap between germline ends came to 8 bases. Germline lookup yields CDR1 SGHTA and CDR2 FQGNSA. CDR3 nucleotide sequence: TGTGCCAGCAGCTGGAGTCCTAGCACAGATACGCAGTATTTT. Protein: CASSWSPSTDTQYF.